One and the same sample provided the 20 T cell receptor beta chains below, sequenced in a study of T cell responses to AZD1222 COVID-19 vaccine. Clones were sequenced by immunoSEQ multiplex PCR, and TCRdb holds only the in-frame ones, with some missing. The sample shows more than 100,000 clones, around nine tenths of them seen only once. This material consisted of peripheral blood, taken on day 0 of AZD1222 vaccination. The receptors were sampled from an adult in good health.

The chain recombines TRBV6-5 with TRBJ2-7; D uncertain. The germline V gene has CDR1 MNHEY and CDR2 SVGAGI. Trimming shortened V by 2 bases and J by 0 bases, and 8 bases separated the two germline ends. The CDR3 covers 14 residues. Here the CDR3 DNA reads TGTGCCAGCAGTTACAGGGTCACCTCCTACGAGCAGTACTTC. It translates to CASSYRVTSYEQYF.

The CDR3 here is CASSFRQGTSYEQYF. CDR3 in DNA: TGTGCCAGCAGCTTCCGACAGGGAACCTCCTACGAGCAGTACTTC. The rearrangement uses TRBV11-3 and TRBJ2-7; 7 bases agree with TRBD1. V lost 3 bases to trimming and J lost 0 bases; unmatched junction nucleotides: 5. The CDR3 extends over 15 amino acids. CDR1 and CDR2 from the germline V gene are SGHNT and YENEEA. The full variable domain, with the rest looked up from reference TRBV11-3 and TRBJ2-7, is EAGVVQSPRYKIIEKKQPVAFWCNPISGHNTLYWYLQNLGQGPELLIRYENEEAVDDSQLPKDRFSAERLKGVDSTLKIQPAELGDSAVYLCASSFRQGTSYEQYFGPGTRLTVT.

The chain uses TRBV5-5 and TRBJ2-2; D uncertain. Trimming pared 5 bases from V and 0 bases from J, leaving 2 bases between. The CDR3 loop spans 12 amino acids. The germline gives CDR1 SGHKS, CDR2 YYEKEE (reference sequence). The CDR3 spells CASRPNTGELFF. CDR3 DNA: TGTGCCAGCAGGCCGAACACCGGGGAGCTGTTTTTT.

In DNA form, the CDR3 reads TGCAGCGCTGGACGGGGCCAAGAGACCCAGTACTTC. Protein: CSAGRGQETQYF. The chain recombines TRBV29-1 with TRBJ2-5, with D possibly being TRBD2 (5 bases). V was clipped by 7 bases and J by 1 base, with 10 bases between them. Germline V gives CDR1 SQVTM, CDR2 ANQGSEA. CDR3 length: 12 amino acids.

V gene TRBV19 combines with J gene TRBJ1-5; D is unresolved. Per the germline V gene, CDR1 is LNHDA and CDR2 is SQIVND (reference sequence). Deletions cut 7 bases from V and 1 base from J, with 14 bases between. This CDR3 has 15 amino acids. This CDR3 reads CASNTGTASNQPQHF. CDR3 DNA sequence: TGTGCCAGTAATACCGGCACGGCGAGCAATCAGCCCCAGCATTTT. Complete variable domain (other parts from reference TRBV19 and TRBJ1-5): DGGITQSPKYLFRKEGQNVTLSCEQNLNHDAMYWYRQDPGQGLRLIYYSQIVNDFQKGDIAEGYSVSREKKESFPLTVTSAQKNPTAFYLCASNTGTASNQPQHFGDGTRLSIL.

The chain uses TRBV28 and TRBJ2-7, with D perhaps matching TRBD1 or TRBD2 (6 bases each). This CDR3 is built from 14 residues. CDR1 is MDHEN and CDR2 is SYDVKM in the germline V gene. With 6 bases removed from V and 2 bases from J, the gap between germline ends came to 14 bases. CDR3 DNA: TGTGCCAGCAGCCCGGGGGACATAACCTACGAGCAGTACTTC. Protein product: CASSPGDITYEQYF.

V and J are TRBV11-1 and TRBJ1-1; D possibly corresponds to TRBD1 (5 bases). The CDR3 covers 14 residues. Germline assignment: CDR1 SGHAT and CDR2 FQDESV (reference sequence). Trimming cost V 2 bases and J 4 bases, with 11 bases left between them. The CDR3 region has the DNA TGTGCCAGCAGCTTACGGCAGGGAATCACTGAAGCTTTCTTT. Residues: CASSLRQGITEAFF.

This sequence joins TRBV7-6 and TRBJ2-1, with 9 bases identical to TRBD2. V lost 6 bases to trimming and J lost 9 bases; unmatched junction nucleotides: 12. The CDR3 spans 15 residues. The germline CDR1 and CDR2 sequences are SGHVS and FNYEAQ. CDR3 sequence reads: CASSPLAGSQGEQFF. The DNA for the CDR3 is TGTGCCAGCAGTCCGCTAGCGGGATCCCAAGGTGAGCAGTTCTTC.

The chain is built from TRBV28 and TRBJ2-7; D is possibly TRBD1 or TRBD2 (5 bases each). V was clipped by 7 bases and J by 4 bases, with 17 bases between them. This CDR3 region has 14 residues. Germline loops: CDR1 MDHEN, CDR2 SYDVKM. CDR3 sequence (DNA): TGTGCCAGCAAACCCGGGACCCGCGGGTACGAGCAGTACTTC. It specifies CASKPGTRGYEQYF.

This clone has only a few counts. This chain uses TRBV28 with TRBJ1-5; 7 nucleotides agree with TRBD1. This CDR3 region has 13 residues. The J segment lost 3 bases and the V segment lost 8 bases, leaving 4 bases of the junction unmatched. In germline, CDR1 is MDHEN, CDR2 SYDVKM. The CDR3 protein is CASLGQLNQPQHF. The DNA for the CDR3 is TGTGCCAGCTTGGGACAGCTCAATCAGCCCCAGCATTTT.

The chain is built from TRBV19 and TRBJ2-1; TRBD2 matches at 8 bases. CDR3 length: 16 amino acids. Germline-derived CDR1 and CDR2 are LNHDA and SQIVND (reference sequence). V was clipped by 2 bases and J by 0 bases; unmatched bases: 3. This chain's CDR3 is CASSITSGYSYNEQFF. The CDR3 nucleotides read TGTGCCAGTAGTATAACTAGCGGCTACTCCTACAATGAGCAGTTCTTC. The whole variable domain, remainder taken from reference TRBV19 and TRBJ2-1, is DGGITQSPKYLFRKEGQNVTLSCEQNLNHDAMYWYRQDPGQGLRLIYYSQIVNDFQKGDIAEGYSVSREKKESFPLTVTSAQKNPTAFYLCASSITSGYSYNEQFFGPGTRLTVL.

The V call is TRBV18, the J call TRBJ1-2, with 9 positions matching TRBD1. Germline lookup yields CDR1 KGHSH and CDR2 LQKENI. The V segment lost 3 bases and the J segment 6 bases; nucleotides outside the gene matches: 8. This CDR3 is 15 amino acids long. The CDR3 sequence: CASSPDPGQGNGYTF. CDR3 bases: TGTGCCAGCTCACCGGATCCCGGACAGGGGAATGGCTACACCTTC.

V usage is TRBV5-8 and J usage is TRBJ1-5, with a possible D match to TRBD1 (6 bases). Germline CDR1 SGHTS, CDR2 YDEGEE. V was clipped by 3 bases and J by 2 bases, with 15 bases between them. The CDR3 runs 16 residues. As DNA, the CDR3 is TGTGCCAGCAGCTGGGCGGGGGCGAATGGCAATCAGCCCCAGCATTTT. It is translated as CASSWAGANGNQPQHF. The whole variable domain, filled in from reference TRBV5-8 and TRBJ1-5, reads EAGVTQSPTHLIKTRGQQATLRCSPISGHTSVYWYQQALGLGLQFLLWYDEGEERNRGNFPPRFSGRQFPNYSSELNVNALELEDSALYLCASSWAGANGNQPQHFGDGTRLSIL.

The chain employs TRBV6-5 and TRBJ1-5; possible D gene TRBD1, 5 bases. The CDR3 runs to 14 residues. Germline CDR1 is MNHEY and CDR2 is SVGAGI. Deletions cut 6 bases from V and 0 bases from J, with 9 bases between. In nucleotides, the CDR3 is TGTGCCAGCAGCCGGGACGCTAGCAATCAGCCCCAGCATTTT. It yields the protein CASSRDASNQPQHF.

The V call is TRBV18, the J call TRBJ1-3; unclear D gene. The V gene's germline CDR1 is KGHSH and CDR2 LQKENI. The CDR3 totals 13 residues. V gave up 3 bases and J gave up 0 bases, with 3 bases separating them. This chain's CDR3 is CASSPSSGNTIYF. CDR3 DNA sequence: TGTGCCAGCTCACCTAGCTCTGGAAACACCATATATTTT. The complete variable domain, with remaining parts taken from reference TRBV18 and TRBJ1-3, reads NAGVMQNPRHLVRRRGQEARLRCSPMKGHSHVYWYRQLPEEGLKFMVYLQKENIIDESGMPKERFSAEFPKEGPSILRIQQVVRGDSAAYFCASSPSSGNTIYFGEGSWLTVV.

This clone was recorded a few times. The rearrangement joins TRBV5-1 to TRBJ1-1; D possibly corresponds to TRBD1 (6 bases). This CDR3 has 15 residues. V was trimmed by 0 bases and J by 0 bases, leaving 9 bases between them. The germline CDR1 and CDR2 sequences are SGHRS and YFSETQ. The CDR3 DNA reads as TGCGCCAGCAGCTTGGAGGGGGTGATGAACACTGAAGCTTTCTTT. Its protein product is CASSLEGVMNTEAFF.

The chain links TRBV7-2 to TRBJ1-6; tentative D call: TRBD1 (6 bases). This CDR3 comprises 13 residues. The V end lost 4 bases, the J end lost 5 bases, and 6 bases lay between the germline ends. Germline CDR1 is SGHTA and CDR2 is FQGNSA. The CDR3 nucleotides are TGTGCCAGCAGCTACAGGGATAATTCACCCCTCCACTTT. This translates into CASSYRDNSPLHF.

The CDR3 sequence: CATSKAGNTEAFF. As DNA, the CDR3 is TGTGCCACCAGTAAAGCAGGGAACACTGAAGCTTTCTTT. This chain links TRBV24-1 with TRBJ1-1, with D uncertain. The V end was cut by 6 bases, the J end by 1 base, with 8 bases between. In germline, CDR1 is KGHDR, CDR2 SFDVKD. This CDR3 comprises 13 residues.

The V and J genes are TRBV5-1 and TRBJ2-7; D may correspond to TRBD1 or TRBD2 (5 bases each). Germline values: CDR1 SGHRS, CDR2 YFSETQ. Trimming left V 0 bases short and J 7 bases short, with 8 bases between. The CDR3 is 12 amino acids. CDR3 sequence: CASSLVGEEQYF. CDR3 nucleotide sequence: TGCGCCAGCAGCTTGGTGGGGGAAGAGCAGTACTTC.

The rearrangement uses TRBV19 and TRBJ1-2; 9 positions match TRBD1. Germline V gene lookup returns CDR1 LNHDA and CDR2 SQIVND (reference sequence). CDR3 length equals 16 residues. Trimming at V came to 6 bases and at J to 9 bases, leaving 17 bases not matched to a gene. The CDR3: CASRKQGAFSSLSYTF. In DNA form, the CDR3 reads TGTGCCAGTAGGAAACAGGGGGCGTTCAGTTCTCTAAGCTACACCTTC.